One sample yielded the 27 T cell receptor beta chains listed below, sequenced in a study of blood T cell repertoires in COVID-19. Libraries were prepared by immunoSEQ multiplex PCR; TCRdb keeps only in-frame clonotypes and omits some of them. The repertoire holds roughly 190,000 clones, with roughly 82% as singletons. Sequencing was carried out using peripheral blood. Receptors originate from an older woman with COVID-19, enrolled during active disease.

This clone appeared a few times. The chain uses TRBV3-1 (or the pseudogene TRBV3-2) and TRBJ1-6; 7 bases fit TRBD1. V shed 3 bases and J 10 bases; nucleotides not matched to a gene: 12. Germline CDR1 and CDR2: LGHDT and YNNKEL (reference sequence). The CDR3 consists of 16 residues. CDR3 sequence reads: CASSHVSDRVGSPLHF. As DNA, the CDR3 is TGTGCCAGCAGCCATGTATCAGACAGGGTCGGGTCACCCCTCCACTTT.

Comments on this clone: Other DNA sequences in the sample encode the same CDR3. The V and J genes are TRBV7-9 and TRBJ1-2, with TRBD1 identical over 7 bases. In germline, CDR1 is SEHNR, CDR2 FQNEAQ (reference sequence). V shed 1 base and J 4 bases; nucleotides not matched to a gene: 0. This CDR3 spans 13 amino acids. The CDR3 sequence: CASSLGQGYGYTF. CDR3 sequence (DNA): TGTGCCAGCAGCTTAGGACAGGGCTATGGCTACACCTTC.

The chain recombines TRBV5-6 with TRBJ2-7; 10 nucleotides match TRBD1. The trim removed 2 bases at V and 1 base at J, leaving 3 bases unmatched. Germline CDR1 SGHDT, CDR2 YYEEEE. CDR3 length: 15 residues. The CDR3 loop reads CASSFGGQGSYEQYV. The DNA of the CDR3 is TGTGCCAGCAGCTTTGGGGGACAGGGGTCCTACGAGCAGTACGTC.

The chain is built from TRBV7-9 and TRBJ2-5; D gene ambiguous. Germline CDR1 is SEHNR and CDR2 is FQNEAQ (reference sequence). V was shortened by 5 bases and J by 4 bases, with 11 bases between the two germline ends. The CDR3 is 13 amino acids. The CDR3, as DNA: TGTGCCAGCAGCCGGGTCCCTACAGAGACCCAGTACTTC. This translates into CASSRVPTETQYF.

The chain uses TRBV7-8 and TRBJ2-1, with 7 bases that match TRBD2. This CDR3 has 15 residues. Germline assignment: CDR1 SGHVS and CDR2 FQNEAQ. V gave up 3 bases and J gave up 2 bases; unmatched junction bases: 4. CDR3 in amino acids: CASSFAAGAYNEQFF. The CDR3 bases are TGTGCCAGCAGCTTTGCGGCGGGAGCCTACAATGAGCAGTTCTTC.

The CDR3: CASSRGQGINYGYTF. DNA of the CDR3: TGTGCCAGCAGCCGCGGACAGGGGATAAACTATGGCTACACCTTC. The chain uses TRBV3-1 (or the pseudogene TRBV3-2) and TRBJ1-2; 9 bases fit TRBD1. Trimming cost V 4 bases and J 2 bases; bases outside gene matches: 5. The CDR3 is 15 amino acids. Germline-derived CDR1 and CDR2 are LGHDT and YNNKEL (reference sequence).

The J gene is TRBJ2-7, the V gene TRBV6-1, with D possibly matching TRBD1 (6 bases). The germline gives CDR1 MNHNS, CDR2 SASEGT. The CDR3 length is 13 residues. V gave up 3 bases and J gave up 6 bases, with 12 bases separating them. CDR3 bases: TGTGCCAGCAGTGAGCAGGGGACCGGCGAGCAGTACTTC. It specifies CASSEQGTGEQYF.

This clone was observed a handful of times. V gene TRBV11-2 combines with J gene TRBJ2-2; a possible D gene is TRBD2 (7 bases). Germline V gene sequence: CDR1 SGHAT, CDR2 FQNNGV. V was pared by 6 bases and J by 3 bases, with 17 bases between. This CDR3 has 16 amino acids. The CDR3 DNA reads TGTGCCAGCAGGCCTCTGGCGGGGGCCTACACCGGGGAGCTGTTTTTT. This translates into CASRPLAGAYTGELFF. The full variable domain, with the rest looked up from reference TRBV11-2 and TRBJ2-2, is EAGVAQSPRYKIIEKRQSVAFWCNPISGHATLYWYQQILGQGPKLLIQFQNNGVVDDSQLPKDRFSAERLKGVDSTLKIQPAKLEDSAVYLCASRPLAGAYTGELFFGEGSRLTVL.

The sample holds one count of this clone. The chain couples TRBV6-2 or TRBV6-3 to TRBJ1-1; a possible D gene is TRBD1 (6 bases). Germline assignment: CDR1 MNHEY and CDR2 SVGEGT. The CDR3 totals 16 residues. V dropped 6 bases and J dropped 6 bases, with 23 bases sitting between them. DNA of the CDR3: TGTGCCAGCAGCACCGATACAGGGTATAGAGGGGCTGAAGCTTTCTTT. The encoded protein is CASSTDTGYRGAEAFF.

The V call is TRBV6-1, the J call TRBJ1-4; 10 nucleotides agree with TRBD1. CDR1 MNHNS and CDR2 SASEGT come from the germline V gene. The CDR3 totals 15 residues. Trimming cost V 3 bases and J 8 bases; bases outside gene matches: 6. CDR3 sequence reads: CASSDGQGGREKLFF. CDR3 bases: TGTGCCAGCAGTGATGGACAGGGGGGGCGAGAAAAACTGTTTTTT.

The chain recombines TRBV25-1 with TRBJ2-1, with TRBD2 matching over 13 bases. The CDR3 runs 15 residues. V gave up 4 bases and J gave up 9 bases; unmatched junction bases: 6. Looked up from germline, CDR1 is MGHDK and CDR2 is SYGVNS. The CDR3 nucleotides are TGTGCCAGCAGTGCTACTAGCGGGGGGGCAGGTGAGCAGTTCTTC. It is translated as CASSATSGGAGEQFF. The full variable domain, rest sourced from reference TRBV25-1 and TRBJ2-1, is EADIYQTPRYLVIGTGKKITLECSQTMGHDKMYWYQQDPGMELHLIHYSYGVNSTEKGDLSSESTVSRIRTEHFPLTLESARPSHTSQYLCASSATSGGAGEQFFGPGTRLTVL.

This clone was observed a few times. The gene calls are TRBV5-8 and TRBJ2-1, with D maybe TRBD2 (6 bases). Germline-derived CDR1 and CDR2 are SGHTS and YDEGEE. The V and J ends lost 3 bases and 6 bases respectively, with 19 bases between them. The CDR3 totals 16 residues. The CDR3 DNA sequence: TGTGCCAGCAGCTCACTGGGCGGGATCCCCACCAATGAGCAGTTCTTC. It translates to CASSSLGGIPTNEQFF.

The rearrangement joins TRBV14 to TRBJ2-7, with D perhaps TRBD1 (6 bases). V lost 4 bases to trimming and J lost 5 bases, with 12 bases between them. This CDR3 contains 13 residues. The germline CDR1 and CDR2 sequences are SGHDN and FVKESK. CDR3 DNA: TGTGCCAGCAGCCTCAACAGGGACCACGAGCAGTACGTC. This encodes CASSLNRDHEQYV.

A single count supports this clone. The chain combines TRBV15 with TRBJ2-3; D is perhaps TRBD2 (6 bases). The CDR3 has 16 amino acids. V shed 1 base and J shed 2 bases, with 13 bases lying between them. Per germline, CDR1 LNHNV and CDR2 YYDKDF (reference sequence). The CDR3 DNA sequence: TGTGCCACCAGCAGAGTGTCGGGGGAGGCCACAGATACGCAGTATTTT. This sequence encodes CATSRVSGEATDTQYF. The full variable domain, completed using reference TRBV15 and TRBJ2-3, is DAMVIQNPRYQVTQFGKPVTLSCSQTLNHNVMYWYQQKSSQAPKLLFHYYDKDFNNEADTPDNFQSRRPNTSFCFLDIRSPGLGDTAMYLCATSRVSGEATDTQYFGPGTRLTVL.

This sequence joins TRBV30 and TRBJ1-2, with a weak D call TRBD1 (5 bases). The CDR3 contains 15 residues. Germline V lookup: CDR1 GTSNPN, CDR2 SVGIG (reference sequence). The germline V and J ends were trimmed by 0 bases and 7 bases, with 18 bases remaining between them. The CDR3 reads CAWSVKGRWGLGYTF. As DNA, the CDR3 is TGTGCCTGGAGTGTAAAGGGCAGGTGGGGCCTTGGCTACACCTTC. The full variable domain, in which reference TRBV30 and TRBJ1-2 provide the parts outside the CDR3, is SQTIHQWPATLVQPVGSPLSLECTVEGTSNPNLYWYRQAAGRGLQLLFYSVGIGQISSEVPQNLSASRPQDRQFILSSKKLLLSDSGFYLCAWSVKGRWGLGYTFGSGTRLTVV.

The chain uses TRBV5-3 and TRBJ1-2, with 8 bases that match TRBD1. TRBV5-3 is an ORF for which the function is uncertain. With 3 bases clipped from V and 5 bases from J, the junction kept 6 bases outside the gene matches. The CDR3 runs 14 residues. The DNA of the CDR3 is TGTGCCAGAAGCTCCGGGACAGGTCTATATGGCTACACCTTC. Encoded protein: CARSSGTGLYGYTF.

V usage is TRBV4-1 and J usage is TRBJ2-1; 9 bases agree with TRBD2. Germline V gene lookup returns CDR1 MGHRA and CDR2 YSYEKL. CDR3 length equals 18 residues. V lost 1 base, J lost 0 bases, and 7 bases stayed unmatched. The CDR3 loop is CASSQGSSGEPSYNEQFF. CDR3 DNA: TGCGCCAGCAGCCAAGGTTCTAGCGGGGAGCCCTCCTACAATGAGCAGTTCTTC.

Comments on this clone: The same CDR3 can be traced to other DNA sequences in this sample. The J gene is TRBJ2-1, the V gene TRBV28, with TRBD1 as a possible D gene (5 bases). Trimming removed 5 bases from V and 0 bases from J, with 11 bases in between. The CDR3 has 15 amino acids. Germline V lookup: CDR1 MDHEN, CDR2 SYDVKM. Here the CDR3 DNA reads TGTGCCAGCAGTCCTGACAGCCGCTCCTACAATGAGCAGTTCTTC. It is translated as CASSPDSRSYNEQFF.

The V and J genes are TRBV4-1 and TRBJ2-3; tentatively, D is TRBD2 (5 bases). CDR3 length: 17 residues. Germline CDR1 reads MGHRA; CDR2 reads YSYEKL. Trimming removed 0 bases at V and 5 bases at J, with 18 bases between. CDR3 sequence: CASSQDFGSSSRDTQYF. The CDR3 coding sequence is TGCGCCAGCAGCCAAGATTTCGGGTCTAGCTCACGAGATACGCAGTATTTT.

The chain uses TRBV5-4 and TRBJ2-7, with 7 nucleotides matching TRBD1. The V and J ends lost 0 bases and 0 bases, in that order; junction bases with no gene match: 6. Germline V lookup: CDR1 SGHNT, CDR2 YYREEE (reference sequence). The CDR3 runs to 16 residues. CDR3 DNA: TGTGCCAGCAGCTTGGCCTCGGGGACAGTCTCCTACGAGCAGTACTTC. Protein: CASSLASGTVSYEQYF.

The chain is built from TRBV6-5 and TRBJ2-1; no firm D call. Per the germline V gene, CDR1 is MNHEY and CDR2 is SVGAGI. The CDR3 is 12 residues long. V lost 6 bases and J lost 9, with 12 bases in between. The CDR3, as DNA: TGTGCCAGCAGCTCCCCTGTCGGTGAGCAGTTCTTC. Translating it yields CASSSPVGEQFF.

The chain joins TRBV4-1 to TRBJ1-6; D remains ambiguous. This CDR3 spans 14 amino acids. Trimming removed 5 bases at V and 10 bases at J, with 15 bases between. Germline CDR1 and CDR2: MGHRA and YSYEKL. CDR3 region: CASSFGQARSPLHF. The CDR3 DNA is TGCGCCAGCAGCTTTGGTCAGGCAAGGTCACCCCTCCACTTT.

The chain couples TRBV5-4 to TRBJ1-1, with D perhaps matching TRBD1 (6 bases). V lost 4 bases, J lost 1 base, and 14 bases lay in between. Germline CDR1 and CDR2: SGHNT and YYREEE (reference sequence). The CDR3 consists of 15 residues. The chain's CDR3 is CASSLPQGSNTEAFF. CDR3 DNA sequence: TGTGCCAGCAGCCTTCCACAGGGTTCGAACACTGAAGCTTTCTTT.

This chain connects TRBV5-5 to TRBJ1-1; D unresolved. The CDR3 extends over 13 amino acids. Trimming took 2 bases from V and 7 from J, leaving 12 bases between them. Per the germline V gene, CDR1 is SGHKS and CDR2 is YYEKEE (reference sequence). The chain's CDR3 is CASSLLVKNEAFF. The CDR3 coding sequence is TGTGCCAGCAGCTTACTTGTTAAGAATGAAGCTTTCTTT.

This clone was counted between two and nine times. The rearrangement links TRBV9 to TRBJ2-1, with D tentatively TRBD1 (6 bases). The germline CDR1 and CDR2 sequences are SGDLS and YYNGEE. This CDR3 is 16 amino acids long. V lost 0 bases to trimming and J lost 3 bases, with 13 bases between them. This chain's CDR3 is CASSVGSQGHYNEQFF. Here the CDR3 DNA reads TGTGCCAGCAGCGTAGGGTCCCAGGGGCACTACAATGAGCAGTTCTTC.

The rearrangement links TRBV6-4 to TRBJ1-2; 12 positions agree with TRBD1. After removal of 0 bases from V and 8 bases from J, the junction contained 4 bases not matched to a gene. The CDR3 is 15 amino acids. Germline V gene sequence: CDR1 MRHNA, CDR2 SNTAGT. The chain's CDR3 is CASSDSGQGAYGYTF. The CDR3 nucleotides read TGTGCCAGCAGTGACTCGGGACAGGGGGCTTACGGCTACACCTTC.

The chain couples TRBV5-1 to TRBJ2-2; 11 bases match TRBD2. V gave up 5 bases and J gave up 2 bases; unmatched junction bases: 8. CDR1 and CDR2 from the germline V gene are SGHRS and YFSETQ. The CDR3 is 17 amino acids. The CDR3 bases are TGCGCCAGCAGTAAAACGACTAGCGGGGTAAACACCGGGGAGCTGTTTTTT. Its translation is CASSKTTSGVNTGELFF.